This T cell receptor (beta chain) was obtained from a study of T cell changes during pregnancy in multiple sclerosis. The protocol was immunoSEQ multiplex PCR, while the TCRdb copy is restricted to in-frame clones and leaves out a portion. The repertoire holds more than 90,000 clones, around nine tenths seen once, with 1.5% in the top ten. The CDR3 runs to 14 residues. Trimming shortened V by 5 bases and J by 5 bases, and 12 bases separated the two germline ends. Germline CDR1 LNHDA, CDR2 SQIVND (reference sequence). The chain combines TRBV19 with TRBJ2-2; D unclear. The sequencing used peripheral blood, collected in the third trimester of pregnancy. This clonotype was obtained from a female donor with multiple sclerosis, enrolled in a pregnancy study. CDR3 coding DNA: TGTGCCAGTAGTCCCCTCGACACGACCGGGGAGCTGTTTTTT. Residues: CASSPLDTTGELFF.